The entry below gives a single T cell receptor beta chain sequence along with its context. Antigen unknown. The source of the sample is a study of TIL therapy for anti-PD-1-resistant metastatic lung cancer. Time point reported: pre-treatment sample, taken before nivolumab and TIL therapy. Study-wide points: TIL clonotype persistence in blood showed no apparent association with response.

The libraries were made with immunoSEQ v3. Survey-level samples got approximately 2.1 million read pairs; deep-level samples got about 5-6.5 million. Measured with immunoSEQ multiplex PCR; TCRdb has only the in-frame clones, and not every one. The data show approximately 50,000 clones, about 80% seen once. The source of this sequence is a man in his sixties or seventies with non-small cell lung cancer. The sample here was blood, taken at baseline.

CDR3 sequence (DNA): TGTGCCAGCAGTGAACCCTCTGTCCGTAGCAATCAGCCCCAGCATTTT. Its protein is CASSEPSVRSNQPQHF. This chain links TRBV6-1 with TRBJ1-5, with D unresolved. The length of the CDR3 is 16 residues. Germline values: CDR1 MNHNS, CDR2 SASEGT. Trimming pared 2 bases from V and 0 bases from J, leaving 11 bases between.